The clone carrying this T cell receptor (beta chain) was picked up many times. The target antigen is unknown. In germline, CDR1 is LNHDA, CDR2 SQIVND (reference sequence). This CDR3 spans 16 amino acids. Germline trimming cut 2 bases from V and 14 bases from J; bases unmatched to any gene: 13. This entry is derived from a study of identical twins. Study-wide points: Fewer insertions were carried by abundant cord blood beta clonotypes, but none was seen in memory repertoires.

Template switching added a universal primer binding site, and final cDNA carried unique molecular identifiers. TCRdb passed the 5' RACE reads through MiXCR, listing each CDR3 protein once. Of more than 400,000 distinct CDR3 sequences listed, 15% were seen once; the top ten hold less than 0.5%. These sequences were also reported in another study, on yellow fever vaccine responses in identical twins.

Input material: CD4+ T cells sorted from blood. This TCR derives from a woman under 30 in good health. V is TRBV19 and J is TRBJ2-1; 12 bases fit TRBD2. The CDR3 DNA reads TGTGCCAGTAGTATAAGGGCGTCTAGCGGGGGGGCGACGGAGTTCTTC. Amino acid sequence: CASSIRASSGGATEFF.